The clone carrying this TCR beta chain was picked up a small number of times. Its target is not known. Expressed TCRB transcripts were sequenced after all isolated RNA was converted to cDNA. Profiled with immunoSEQ multiplex PCR; TCRdb holds only in-frame clones, not every one. The sample yields a few hundred thousand clones, roughly 15% seen once. The data were taken from a study of beta chain features in type 1 diabetes. The germline V and J ends were trimmed by 6 bases and 1 base, with 15 bases remaining between them. Germline lookup yields CDR1 SNHLY and CDR2 FYNNEI. CDR3 length: 15 amino acids. Whole-study findings and limits: The analysis here could not establish whether HLA type shapes TCRB rearrangement. For cells with high TCR expression, cDNA sequencing could yield over-representation.

The clonotype was recovered from a woman aged 18 to 35 in good health. Sequencing was performed on naive CD4+ T cells from blood. V and J are TRBV2 and TRBJ1-1; D is ambiguous. CDR3 loop: CASRILARSNTEAFF. The CDR3 DNA sequence: TGTGCCAGCAGGATATTGGCCAGATCGAACACTGAAGCTTTCTTT.